This is a list of T cell receptor beta chains from one sample in a study of shared clonotypes between healthy human individuals. Clones were sequenced by immunoSEQ multiplex PCR, and TCRdb holds only the in-frame ones, with some missing. The sample lists some 2 million clones, roughly 94% occurring once. Specimen: naive CD8+ T cells sorted from blood. The receptors originated from a man aged 18 to 30 in good health. CDR3s include the opening cysteine and the closing phenylalanine or tryptophan. The D gene is left open where the match is weak. The size field is filled for only some rows; it gives once, few, many or a size class.

NA	TRBV4-1	NA	TRBJ1-2	15	TGCGCCAGCAGCCAAGAGCAGGCTGAGGGCTATGGCTACACCTTC	CASSQEQAEGYGYTF
NA	TRBV27	NA	TRBJ1-6	18	TGTGCCAGCAGTTTATCGGGAGAGATATTAATAGAGAATTCACCCCTCCACTTT	CASSLSGEILIENSPLHF
NA	TRBV6-6	NA	TRBJ1-6	15	TGTGCCAGCTCGGTGGAGATTGAAAATAATTCACCCCTCCACTTT	CASSVEIENNSPLHF
NA	TRBV7-9	NA	TRBJ1-1	13	TGTGCCAGCGGGCAGGACATGAACACTGAAGCTTTCTTT	CASGQDMNTEAFF
NA	TRBV5-8	NA	TRBJ2-7	12	TGTGCCAGCAGCTTGGTGGGGTACGAGCAGTACTTC	CASSLVGYEQYF
NA	TRBV4-1	TRBD2	TRBJ2-5	16	TGCGCCAGCACCCAAACCAGAGCGGGGGGCCAAGAGACCCAGTACTTC	CASTQTRAGGQETQYF
NA	TRBV4-3	TRBD2	TRBJ2-3	15	TGCGCCAGCAGCCAAGATAAGGCTAGCGGGTATACGCAGTATTTT	CASSQDKASGYTQYF
NA	TRBV7-9	NA	TRBJ2-1	14	TGTGCCAGCAGCTCCGAACTCCTCTACAATGAGCAGTTCTTC	CASSSELLYNEQFF
NA	TRBV5-1	NA	TRBJ2-7	16	TGCGCCAGCAGCTCCCCCCGGGACGGCTACTCCTACGAGCAGTACTTC	CASSSPRDGYSYEQYF
NA	TRBV27	TRBD1	TRBJ1-2	13	TGTGCCAGCAGGGAACAGGGGGACTATGGCTACACCTTC	CASREQGDYGYTF
NA	TRBV6-1	NA	TRBJ2-7	13	TGTGCCAGCACAACCCCGGAGCTTGGCGAGCAGTACTTC	CASTTPELGEQYF
NA	TRBV7-9	TRBD2	TRBJ2-3	16	TGTGCCAGCAGCTTAGGTGGCGGGGGGAACACAGATACGCAGTATTTT	CASSLGGGGNTDTQYF
NA	TRBV5-4	NA	TRBJ2-1	16	TGTGCCAGCAGCTTGGGTTCAGGGGGGCACTACAATGAGCAGTTCTTC	CASSLGSGGHYNEQFF
NA	TRBV27	TRBD1	TRBJ1-1	15	TGTGCCAGCAGTAAATTCAACAGGGGGAACACTGAAGCTTTCTTT	CASSKFNRGNTEAFF
NA	TRBV2	TRBD1	TRBJ2-2	17	TGTGCCAGCAGTGATTCGGGACAGGGGGCTATGAACGGGGAGCTGTTTTTT	CASSDSGQGAMNGELFF
NA	TRBV19	NA	TRBJ2-7	13	TGTGCCAGTAGTATAGAGGCAGGGATTGAGCAGTACTTC	CASSIEAGIEQYF
NA	TRBV6-5	NA	TRBJ2-7	12	TGTGCCAGCAGTCCGGACTCTCTCCAGCAGTACTTC	CASSPDSLQQYF
NA	TRBV4-3	TRBD2	TRBJ2-1	16	TGCGCCAGCAGCCAGAGGGAGGGAGGGCCCTACAATGAGCAGTTCTTC	CASSQREGGPYNEQFF
NA	TRBV4-1	TRBD1	TRBJ1-2	15	TGCGCCAGCAGTATGACAGGGGGACGGGACTATGGCTACACCTTC	CASSMTGGRDYGYTF
once	TRBV15	NA	TRBJ1-4	17	TGTGCCACCAGCAGAGTCCAGGCAACGTCAACTAATGAAAAACTGTTTTTT	CATSRVQATSTNEKLFF
NA	TRBV7-2	TRBD1	TRBJ1-5	17	TGTGCCAGCAGCTCCTGGTTAGGGGGCGAGGGCAATCAGCCCCAGCATTTT	CASSSWLGGEGNQPQHF
NA	TRBV5-6	NA	TRBJ2-7	14	TGTGCCAGCAGCGTATGGCAGGGGACCTACGAGCAGTACTTC	CASSVWQGTYEQYF
NA	TRBV7-8	TRBD1	TRBJ1-4	14	TGTGCCAGCAGCCCCGGGACAGTAAATGAAAAACTGTTTTTT	CASSPGTVNEKLFF
NA	TRBV7-2	TRBD2	TRBJ2-1	17	TGTGCCAGCAGCTTAGCACCGGGACTAGGGTACTACAATGAGCAGTTCTTC	CASSLAPGLGYYNEQFF
NA	TRBV7-9	NA	TRBJ1-6	16	TGTGCCAGCAGCCCCCGGGAGAGCCTTTATAATTCACCCCTCCACTTT	CASSPRESLYNSPLHF
NA	TRBV10-2	NA	TRBJ2-7	15	TGCGCCAGCAGTGAGTCGATAATGTTAGGTTACGAGCAGTACTTC	CASSESIMLGYEQYF
NA	TRBV6-1	NA	TRBJ2-6	16	TGTGCCAGCAGTGCCCTTTCAGGCTCTGGGGCCAACGTCCTGACTTTC	CASSALSGSGANVLTF
once	TRBV10-3	NA	TRBJ2-3	16	TGTGCCATCAGTGAGGACTCGGGTATCGCAACAGATACGCAGTATTTT	CAISEDSGIATDTQYF
NA	TRBV10-3	NA	TRBJ2-2	12	TGTGCCATCAGTGAAGGTGCCGGGGAGCTGTTTTTT	CAISEGAGELFF
NA	TRBV6-1	NA	TRBJ2-3	14	TGTGCCAGCAGTGAACCGGCCAGCACAGATACGCAGTATTTT	CASSEPASTDTQYF
NA	TRBV9	TRBD2	TRBJ2-1	18	TGTGCCAGCAGCGTAAGCTATTCCGGGACTAGCGGTCTCAATGAGCAGTTCTTC	CASSVSYSGTSGLNEQFF
NA	TRBV11-2	TRBD2	TRBJ2-7	15	TGTGCCAGCAGCTTTACCGGGGGGGTTACAAACGAGCAGTACTTC	CASSFTGGVTNEQYF
NA	TRBV19	NA	TRBJ2-7	14	TGTGCCAGTAGTACTTACCGGGACTCGTACGAGCAGTACTTC	CASSTYRDSYEQYF
NA	TRBV7-9	NA	TRBJ2-5	15	TGTGCCAGCAGCTCCTACAGGGCGGGGGAGGAGACCCAGTACTTC	CASSSYRAGEETQYF
NA	TRBV4-3	NA	TRBJ2-7	13	TGCGCCAGCAGCCCCGGGGCGACCTACGAGCAGTACTTC	CASSPGATYEQYF
NA	TRBV5-1	NA	TRBJ1-6	15	TGCGCCAGCAGCTCCGGGACCATTGTCTATTCACCCCTCCACTTT	CASSSGTIVYSPLHF
NA	TRBV19	TRBD1	TRBJ2-3	14	TGTGCCAGTAGTAGGGACAGTGACGGGGATACGCAGTATTTT	CASSRDSDGDTQYF
NA	TRBV27	NA	TRBJ1-1	14	TGTGCCAGCAGTTTAGGAGTAAAGGGGGCTGAAGCTTTCTTT	CASSLGVKGAEAFF
NA	TRBV9	NA	TRBJ2-1	14	TGTGCCAGCAGCGGGAGGGCCACCCACAATGAGCAGTTCTTC	CASSGRATHNEQFF
NA	TRBV7-9	NA	TRBJ1-1	17	TGTGCCAGCAGCCCTAGCCCGGGGGAGACATCCCACACTGAAGCTTTCTTT	CASSPSPGETSHTEAFF
NA	TRBV28	NA	TRBJ2-2	11	TGTGCCAGCTCGGACGCCGGGGAGCTGTTTTTT	CASSDAGELFF
few	TRBV7-6	NA	TRBJ1-2	15	TGTGCCAGCAGCTTGACCATGGGACCGAGGGATGGCTACACCTTC	CASSLTMGPRDGYTF
NA	TRBV29-1	NA	TRBJ1-4	12	TGCAGCGTTCAGGACATGGGAGAAAAACTGTTTTTT	CSVQDMGEKLFF
NA	TRBV11-2	NA	TRBJ2-7	14	TGTGCCAGCAGCTTGGGGACGGCCTCCTACGAGCAGTACTTC	CASSLGTASYEQYF
once	TRBV28	NA	TRBJ2-3	15	TGTGCCAGCAGTGATGGGACCATTAGCACAGATACGCAGTATTTT	CASSDGTISTDTQYF
NA	TRBV2	NA	TRBJ2-7	15	TGTGCCAGCAGGCCGGACAGCCCCTACTCCTACGAGCAGTACTTC	CASRPDSPYSYEQYF
NA	TRBV5-4	NA	TRBJ2-7	16	TGTGCCAGCAGCCTGGGTGAGGACAGTCTAACTCACGAGCAGTACTTC	CASSLGEDSLTHEQYF
NA	TRBV9	TRBD2	TRBJ2-7	13	TGTGCCAGCAGTCCCAGCGGGGGCTACGAGCAGTACTTC	CASSPSGGYEQYF
NA	TRBV28	TRBD1	TRBJ1-1	14	TGTGCCAGCAGTTTCGACAGGGGCCGCTCTGAAGCTTTCTTT	CASSFDRGRSEAFF
NA	TRBV27	NA	TRBJ2-2	16	TGTGCCAGCAGTGCGGTCCTTCCGATGAACACCGGGGAGCTGTTTTTT	CASSAVLPMNTGELFF
NA	TRBV30	NA	TRBJ2-5	13	TGTGCCTGGAGTGTGACAACTCAAGAGACCCAGTACTTC	CAWSVTTQETQYF
NA	TRBV6-5	NA	TRBJ1-4	14	TGTGCCAGCAGTTATTTGGGAACTAATGAAAAACTGTTTTTT	CASSYLGTNEKLFF
NA	TRBV5-6	NA	TRBJ1-1	14	TGTGCCAGCAAGCCGGACCAGGTCGGGGCTGAAGCTTTCTTT	CASKPDQVGAEAFF
NA	TRBV7-9	TRBD2	TRBJ2-1	15	TGTGCCAGCAGCTTGACTAGCGGCACCTACAATGAGCAGTTCTTC	CASSLTSGTYNEQFF
NA	TRBV30	NA	TRBJ2-1	13	TGTGCCTGGAGTACACTCAACTACAATGAGCAGTTCTTC	CAWSTLNYNEQFF
once	TRBV29-1	TRBD2	TRBJ2-1	19	TGCAGCGTTGATGGGGTGAGGCTAGCGGGAGTTATCAAGCACGACGAGCAGTTCTTC	CSVDGVRLAGVIKHDEQFF
once	TRBV5-1	NA	TRBJ2-1	13	TGCGCCAGCAAAGGGGGAGGAAACAATGAGCAGTTCTTC	CASKGGGNNEQFF
NA	TRBV10-2	NA	TRBJ2-2	14	TGCGCCAGCAGCCTCGGGGGGCAGGGCGGGGAGCTGTTTTTT	CASSLGGQGGELFF
NA	TRBV5-5	NA	TRBJ2-1	12	TGTGCCAGCAGCTTGGTGGGGTTTGAGCAGTTCTTC	CASSLVGFEQFF
NA	TRBV13	NA	TRBJ1-1	12	TGTGCCAGCAGCTTACCCAACACTGAAGCTTTCTTT	CASSLPNTEAFF